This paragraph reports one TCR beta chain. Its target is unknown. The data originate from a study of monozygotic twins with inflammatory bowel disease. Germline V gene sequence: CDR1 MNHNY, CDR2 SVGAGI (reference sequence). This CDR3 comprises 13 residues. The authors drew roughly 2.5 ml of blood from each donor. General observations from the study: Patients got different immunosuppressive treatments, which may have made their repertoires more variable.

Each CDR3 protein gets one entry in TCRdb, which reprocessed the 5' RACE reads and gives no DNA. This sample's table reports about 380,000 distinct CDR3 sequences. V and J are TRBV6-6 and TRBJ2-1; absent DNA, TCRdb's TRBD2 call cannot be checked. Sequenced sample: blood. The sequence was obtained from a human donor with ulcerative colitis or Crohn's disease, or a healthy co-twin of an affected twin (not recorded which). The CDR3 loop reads CASSYSPPSEQFF.